What follows is one T cell receptor beta chain and its context. Its target is not known. From the reads, TCRdb called clonotypes with MiXCR, one entry per CDR3 protein. The table records approximately 250,000 distinct CDR3 sequences, under 25% of them present only once. The sample is drawn from a study of T cell repertoires in cytomegalovirus infection. Turning to the study itself: Indicated by public TCR beta signatures were CMV infection and matching HLA type. Study-level results: In two of eight donors, the top clonotype was HLA-C-restricted CMV-specific.

The CDR3 is 13 residues long. Germline-derived CDR1 and CDR2 are DFQATT and SNEGSKA (reference sequence). Trimming shortened V by 2 bases and J by 6 bases, and 11 bases separated the two germline ends. This sequence originates from a human donor in good health (CMV status not recorded). Some clones in this sample may be carry-over from other donors' samples. This rearrangement joins TRBV20-1 to TRBJ2-1; D is unclear. Sequencing was carried out using CD8+ T cells from PBMCs. Here the CDR3 DNA reads TGCAGTGCTAGACGGCAGAATGCCAATGAGCAGTTCTTC. Translating gives CSARRQNANEQFF.